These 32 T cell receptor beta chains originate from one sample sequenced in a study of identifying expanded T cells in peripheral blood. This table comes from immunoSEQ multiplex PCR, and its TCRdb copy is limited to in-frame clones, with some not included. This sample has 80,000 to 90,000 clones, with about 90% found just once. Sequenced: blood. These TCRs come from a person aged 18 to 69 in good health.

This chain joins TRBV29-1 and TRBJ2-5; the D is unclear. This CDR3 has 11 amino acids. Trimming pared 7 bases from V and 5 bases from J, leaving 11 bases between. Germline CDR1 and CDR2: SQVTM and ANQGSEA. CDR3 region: CSAQTRETQYF. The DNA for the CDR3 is TGCAGCGCCCAGACCCGGGAGACCCAGTACTTC. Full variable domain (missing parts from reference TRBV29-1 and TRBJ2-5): SAVISQKPSRDICQRGTSLTIQCQVDSQVTMMFWYRQQPGQSLTLIATANQGSEATYESGFVIDKFPISRPNLTFSTLTVSNMSPEDSSIYLCSAQTRETQYFGPGTRLLVL.

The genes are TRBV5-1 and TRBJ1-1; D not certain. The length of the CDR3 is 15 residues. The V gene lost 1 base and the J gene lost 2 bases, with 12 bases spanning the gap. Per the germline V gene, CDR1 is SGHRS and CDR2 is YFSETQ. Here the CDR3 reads CASSLWPGGNTEAFF. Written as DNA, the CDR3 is TGCGCCAGCAGCTTGTGGCCAGGAGGTAACACTGAAGCTTTCTTT.

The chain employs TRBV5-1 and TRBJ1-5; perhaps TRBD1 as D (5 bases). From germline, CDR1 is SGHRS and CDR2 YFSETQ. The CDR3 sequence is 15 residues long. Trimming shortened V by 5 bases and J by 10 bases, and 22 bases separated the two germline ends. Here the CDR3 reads CASRPGTGVWGPQHF. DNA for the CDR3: TGCGCCAGCAGACCCGGGACGGGGGTCTGGGGTCCCCAGCATTTT. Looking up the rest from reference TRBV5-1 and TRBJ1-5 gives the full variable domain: KAGVTQTPRYLIKTRGQQVTLSCSPISGHRSVSWYQQTPGQGLQFLFEYFSETQRNKGNFPGRFSGRQFSNSRSEMNVSTLELGDSALYLCASRPGTGVWGPQHFGDGTRLSIL.

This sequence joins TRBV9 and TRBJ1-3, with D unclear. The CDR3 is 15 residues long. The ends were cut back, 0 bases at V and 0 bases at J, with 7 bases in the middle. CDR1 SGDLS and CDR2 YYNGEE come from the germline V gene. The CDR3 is CASSVGPISGNTIYF. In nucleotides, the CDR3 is TGTGCCAGCAGCGTAGGACCCATCTCTGGAAACACCATATATTTT.

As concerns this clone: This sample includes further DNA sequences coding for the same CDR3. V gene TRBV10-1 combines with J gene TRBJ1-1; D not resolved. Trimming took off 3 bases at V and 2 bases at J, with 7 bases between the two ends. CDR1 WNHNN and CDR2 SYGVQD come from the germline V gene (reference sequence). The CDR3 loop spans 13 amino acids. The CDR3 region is CASSEGINTEAFF. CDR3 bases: TGCGCCAGCAGTGAAGGGATAAACACTGAAGCTTTCTTT.

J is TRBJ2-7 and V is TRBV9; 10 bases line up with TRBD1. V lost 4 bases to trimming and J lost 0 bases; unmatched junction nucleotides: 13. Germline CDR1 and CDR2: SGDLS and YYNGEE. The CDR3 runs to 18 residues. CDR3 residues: CASSPWDRGGIVSYEQYF. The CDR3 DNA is TGTGCCAGCAGCCCCTGGGACAGGGGCGGCATAGTCTCCTACGAGCAGTACTTC.

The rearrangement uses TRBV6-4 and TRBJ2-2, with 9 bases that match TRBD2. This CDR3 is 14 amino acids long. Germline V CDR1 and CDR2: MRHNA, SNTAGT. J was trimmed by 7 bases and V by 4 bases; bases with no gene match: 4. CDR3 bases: TGTGCCAGCAGTGCTAGCGGGGACAACGGGGAGCTGTTTTTT. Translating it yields CASSASGDNGELFF.

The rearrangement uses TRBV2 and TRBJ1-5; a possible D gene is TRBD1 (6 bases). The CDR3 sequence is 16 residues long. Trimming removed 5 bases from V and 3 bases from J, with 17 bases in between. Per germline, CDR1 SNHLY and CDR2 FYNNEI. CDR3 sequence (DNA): TGTGCCAGCAGTCGTGCTAGGGCAGGGGCCAATCAGCCCCAGCATTTT. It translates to CASSRARAGANQPQHF.

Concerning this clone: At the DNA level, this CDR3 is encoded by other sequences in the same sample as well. Here the CDR3 reads CASSLDRGGNQPQHF. Written as DNA, the CDR3 is TGTGCCAGCAGCTTAGACAGGGGAGGCAATCAGCCCCAGCATTTT. The genes are TRBV11-2 and TRBJ1-5; tentatively, D is TRBD1 (6 bases). Trimming took off 0 bases at V and 2 bases at J, with 8 bases between the two ends. Germline CDR1 is SGHAT and CDR2 is FQNNGV. This CDR3 contains 15 residues. Variable domain in full (rest from reference TRBV11-2 and TRBJ1-5): EAGVAQSPRYKIIEKRQSVAFWCNPISGHATLYWYQQILGQGPKLLIQFQNNGVVDDSQLPKDRFSAERLKGVDSTLKIQPAKLEDSAVYLCASSLDRGGNQPQHFGDGTRLSIL.

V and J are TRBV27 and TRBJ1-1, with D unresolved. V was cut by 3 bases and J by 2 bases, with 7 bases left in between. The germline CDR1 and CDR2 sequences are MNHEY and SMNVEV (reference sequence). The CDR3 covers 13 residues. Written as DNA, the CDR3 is TGTGCCAGCAGTTTCATGATCAACACTGAAGCTTTCTTT. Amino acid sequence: CASSFMINTEAFF.

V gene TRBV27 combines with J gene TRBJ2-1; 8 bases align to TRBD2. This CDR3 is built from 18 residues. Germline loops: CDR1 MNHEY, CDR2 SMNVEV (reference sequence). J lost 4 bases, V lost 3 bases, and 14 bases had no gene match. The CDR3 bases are TGTGCCAGCAGTTTGTCGAGCGGGGGTTCTTTTGATTACAATGAGCAGTTCTTC. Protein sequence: CASSLSSGGSFDYNEQFF.

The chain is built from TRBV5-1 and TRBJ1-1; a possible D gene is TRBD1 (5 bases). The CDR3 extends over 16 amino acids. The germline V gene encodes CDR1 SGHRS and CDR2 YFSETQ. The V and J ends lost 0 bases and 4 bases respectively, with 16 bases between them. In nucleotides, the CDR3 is TGCGCCAGCAGCTTGGCAGTGGGGACCCCGGGCACTGAAGCTTTCTTT. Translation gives CASSLAVGTPGTEAFF.

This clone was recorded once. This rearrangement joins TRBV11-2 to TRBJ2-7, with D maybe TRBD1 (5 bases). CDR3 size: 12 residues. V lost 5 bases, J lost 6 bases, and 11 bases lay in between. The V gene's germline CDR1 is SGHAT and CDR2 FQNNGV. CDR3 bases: TGTGCCAGCAGCCAGAACCAGGGCGAGCAGTACTTC. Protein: CASSQNQGEQYF.

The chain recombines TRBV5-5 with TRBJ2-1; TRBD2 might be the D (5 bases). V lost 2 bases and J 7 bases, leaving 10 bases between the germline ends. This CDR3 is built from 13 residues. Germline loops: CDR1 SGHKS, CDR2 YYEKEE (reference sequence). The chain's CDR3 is CASSFGEGNEQFF. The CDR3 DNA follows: TGTGCCAGCAGCTTCGGGGAAGGGAATGAGCAGTTCTTC.

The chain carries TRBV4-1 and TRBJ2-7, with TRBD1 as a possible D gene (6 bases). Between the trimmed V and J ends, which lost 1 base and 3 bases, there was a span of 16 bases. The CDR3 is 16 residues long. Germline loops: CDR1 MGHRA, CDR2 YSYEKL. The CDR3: CASSQGPRTDNYEQYF. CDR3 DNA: TGCGCCAGCAGCCAAGGCCCAAGGACAGACAACTACGAGCAGTACTTC.

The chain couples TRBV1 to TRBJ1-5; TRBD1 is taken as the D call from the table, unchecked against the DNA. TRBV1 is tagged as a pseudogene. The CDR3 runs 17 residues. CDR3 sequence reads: CTSSHPTALYSNQPQHF. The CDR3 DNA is TGCACCAGCAGCCACCCGACAGCATTGTATAGCAATCAGCCCCAGCATTTT.

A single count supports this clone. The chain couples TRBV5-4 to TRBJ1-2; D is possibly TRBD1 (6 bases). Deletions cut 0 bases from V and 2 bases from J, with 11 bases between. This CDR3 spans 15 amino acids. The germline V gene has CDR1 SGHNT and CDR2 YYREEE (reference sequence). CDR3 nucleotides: TGTGCCAGCAGCTTGGGGGGGGCAACGAACTATGGCTACACCTTC. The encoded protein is CASSLGGATNYGYTF.

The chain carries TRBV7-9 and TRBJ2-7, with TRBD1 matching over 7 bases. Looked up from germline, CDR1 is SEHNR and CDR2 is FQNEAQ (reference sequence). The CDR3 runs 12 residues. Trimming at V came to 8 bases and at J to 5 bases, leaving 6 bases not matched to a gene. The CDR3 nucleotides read TGTGCCAGCGGTAGGGGGCCCGACGAGCAGTACTTC. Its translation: CASGRGPDEQYF.

The DNA of the CDR3 is TGTGCCAGCAGTCCCCTCGATGGCTACACCTTC. Its protein is CASSPLDGYTF. The V and J genes are TRBV6-1 and TRBJ1-2; no clear D. Germline V gives CDR1 MNHNS, CDR2 SASEGT. CDR3 size: 11 residues. V dropped 5 bases and J dropped 6 bases, with 7 bases sitting between them.

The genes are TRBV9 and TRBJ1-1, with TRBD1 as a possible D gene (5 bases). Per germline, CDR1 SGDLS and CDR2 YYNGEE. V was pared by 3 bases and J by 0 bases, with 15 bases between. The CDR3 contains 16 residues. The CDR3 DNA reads TGTGCCAGCAGCGCCAATTATCCAGGGTTGAACACTGAAGCTTTCTTT. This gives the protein CASSANYPGLNTEAFF.

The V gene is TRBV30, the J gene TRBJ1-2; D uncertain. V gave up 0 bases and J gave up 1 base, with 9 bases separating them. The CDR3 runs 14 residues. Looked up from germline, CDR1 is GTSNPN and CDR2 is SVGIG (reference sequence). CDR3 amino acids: CAWSVPSINYGYTF. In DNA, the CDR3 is TGTGCCTGGAGTGTACCAAGCATTAACTATGGCTACACCTTC.

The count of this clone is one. The CDR3 DNA is TGCGCCAGCAGCTTGGACAGCACCGGGGAGCTGTTTTTT. This gives the protein CASSLDSTGELFF. The V gene is TRBV5-1, the J gene TRBJ2-2; D gene ambiguous. Germline-derived CDR1 and CDR2 are SGHRS and YFSETQ. Between the trimmed V and J ends, which lost 0 bases and 4 bases, there was a span of 4 bases. The CDR3 contains 13 residues. Drawing the rest from reference TRBV5-1 and TRBJ2-2, the complete variable domain is KAGVTQTPRYLIKTRGQQVTLSCSPISGHRSVSWYQQTPGQGLQFLFEYFSETQRNKGNFPGRFSGRQFSNSRSEMNVSTLELGDSALYLCASSLDSTGELFFGEGSRLTVL.

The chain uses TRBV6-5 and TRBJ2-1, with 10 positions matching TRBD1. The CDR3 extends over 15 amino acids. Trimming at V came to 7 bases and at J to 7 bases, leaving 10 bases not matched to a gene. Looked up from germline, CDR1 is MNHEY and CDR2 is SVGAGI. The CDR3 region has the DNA TGTGCCAGCACTATGACAGGGGGCGTAGGAAATGAGCAGTTCTTC. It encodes CASTMTGGVGNEQFF.

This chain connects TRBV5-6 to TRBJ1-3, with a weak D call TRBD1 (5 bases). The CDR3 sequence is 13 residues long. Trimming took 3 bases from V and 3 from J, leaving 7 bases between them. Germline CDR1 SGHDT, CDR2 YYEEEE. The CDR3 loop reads CASSSGFGNTIYF. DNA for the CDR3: TGTGCCAGCAGCTCAGGGTTTGGAAACACCATATATTTT. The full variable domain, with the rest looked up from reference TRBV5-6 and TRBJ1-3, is DAGVTQSPTHLIKTRGQQVTLRCSPKSGHDTVSWYQQALGQGPQFIFQYYEEEERQRGNFPDRFSGHQFPNYSSELNVNALLLGDSALYLCASSSGFGNTIYFGEGSWLTVV.

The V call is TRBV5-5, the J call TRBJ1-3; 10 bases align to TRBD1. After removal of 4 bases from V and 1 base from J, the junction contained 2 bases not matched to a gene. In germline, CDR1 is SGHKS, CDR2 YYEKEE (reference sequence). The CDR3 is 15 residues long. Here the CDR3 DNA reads TGTGCCAGCAGCCGGACAGGGGGTTCTGGAAACACCATATATTTT. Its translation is CASSRTGGSGNTIYF. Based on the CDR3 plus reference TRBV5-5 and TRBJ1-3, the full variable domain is DAGVTQSPTHLIKTRGQQVTLRCSPISGHKSVSWYQQVLGQGPQFIFQYYEKEERGRGNFPDRFSARQFPNYSSELNVNALLLGDSALYLCASSRTGGSGNTIYFGEGSWLTVV.

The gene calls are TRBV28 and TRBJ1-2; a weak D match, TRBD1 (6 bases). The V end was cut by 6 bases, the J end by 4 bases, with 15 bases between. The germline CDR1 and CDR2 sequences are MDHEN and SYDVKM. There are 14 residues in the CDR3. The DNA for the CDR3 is TGTGCCAGCAGGCAGGGGAGTCGGGGCTATGGCTACACCTTC. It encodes CASRQGSRGYGYTF.

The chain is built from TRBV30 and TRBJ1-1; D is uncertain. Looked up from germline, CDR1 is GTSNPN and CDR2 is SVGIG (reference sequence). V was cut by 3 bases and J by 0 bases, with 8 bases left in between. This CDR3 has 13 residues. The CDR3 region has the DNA TGTGCCTGGAGACGGGGTTTGAACACTGAAGCTTTCTTT. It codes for CAWRRGLNTEAFF.

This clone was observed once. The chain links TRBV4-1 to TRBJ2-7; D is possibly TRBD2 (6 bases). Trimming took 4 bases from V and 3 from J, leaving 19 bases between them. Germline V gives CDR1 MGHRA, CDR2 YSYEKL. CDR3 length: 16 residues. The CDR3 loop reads CASSRQKGLLLYEQYF. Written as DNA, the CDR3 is TGCGCCAGCAGCCGACAAAAGGGACTCCTTCTCTACGAGCAGTACTTC.

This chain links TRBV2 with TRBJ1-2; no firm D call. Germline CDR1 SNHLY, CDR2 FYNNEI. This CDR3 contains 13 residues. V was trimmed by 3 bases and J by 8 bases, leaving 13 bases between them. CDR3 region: CASSDRISLGYTF. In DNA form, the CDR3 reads TGTGCCAGCAGTGATAGGATAAGCTTGGGCTACACCTTC.

The CDR3 loop reads CASSYWASTGELFF. CDR3 sequence (DNA): TGTGCCAGCAGTTACTGGGCCTCCACCGGGGAGCTGTTTTTT. The chain has TRBV28 and TRBJ2-2; D unresolved. Germline V lookup: CDR1 MDHEN, CDR2 SYDVKM. The V end was cut by 4 bases, the J end by 4 bases, with 10 bases between. The CDR3 runs 14 residues.

In DNA, the CDR3 is TGTGCCAGCAGCTTAGGTATAGGGACAGGGTTTTCTGGGGCCAACGTCCTGACTTTC. Translation: CASSLGIGTGFSGANVLTF. The chain links TRBV7-9 to TRBJ2-6; TRBD1 aligns across 9 bases. The V gene's germline CDR1 is SEHNR and CDR2 FQNEAQ (reference sequence). The CDR3 is 19 residues long. J gave up 1 base and V 1 base, and 8 bases lay outside the gene matches.

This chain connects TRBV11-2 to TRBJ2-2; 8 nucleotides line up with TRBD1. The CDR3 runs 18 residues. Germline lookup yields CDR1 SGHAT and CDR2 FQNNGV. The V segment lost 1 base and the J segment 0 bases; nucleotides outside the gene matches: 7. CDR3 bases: TGTGCCAGCAGCTTAGGGACAGGGCGCGGCCCGAACACCGGGGAGCTGTTTTTT. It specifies CASSLGTGRGPNTGELFF.